The 22 T cell receptor beta chains below all came from one sample that was sequenced in a study of T cells after yellow fever vaccination. MiXCR, run by TCRdb on the 5' RACE reads, gives a single entry per CDR3 protein. The data contain about 57,000 distinct CDR3 sequences, 6.5% to 9% of them singletons. This sample comprised CD8+ T cells sorted from PBMCs, obtained 15 days after the yellow fever booster vaccination. These receptors were obtained from a man under 40 who received the YFV17D yellow fever vaccine.

The V call is TRBV7-6, the J call TRBJ2-5; D might be TRBD2 (6 bases). V was cut by 4 bases and J by 1 base, with 10 bases left in between. CDR1 is SGHVS, CDR2 FNYEAQ, per germline. This CDR3 contains 14 residues. Written as DNA, the CDR3 is TGTGCCAGCAGCTCCGGGCGGGGCCAAGAGACCCAGTACTTC. It codes for CASSSGRGQETQYF.

The V and J genes are TRBV5-1 and TRBJ2-7; the D gene is possibly TRBD2 (7 bases). The CDR3 is 17 amino acids. Germline V gene data show CDR1 as SGHRS and CDR2 as YFSETQ. Trimming removed 0 bases from V and 2 bases from J, with 18 bases in between. The CDR3, as DNA: TGCGCCAGCAGCTTGGATGTAGCGGGTTCAGGGGCCTACGAGCAGTACTTC. Residues: CASSLDVAGSGAYEQYF.

This clonotype was counted at least ten times. V usage is TRBV29-1 and J usage is TRBJ2-1; perhaps D is TRBD1 or TRBD2 (6 bases each). V lost 8 bases and J lost 6, with 8 bases in between. The germline V gene encodes CDR1 SQVTM and CDR2 ANQGSEA. The CDR3 consists of 10 residues. The CDR3 nucleotides read TGCAGCTCGGGGGCCAATGAGCAGTTCTTC. Translated: CSSGANEQFF.

There are many counts of this clonotype. This chain connects TRBV11-2 to TRBJ2-1; D possibly matches TRBD1 or TRBD2 (6 bases each). V was shortened by 4 bases and J by 0 bases, with 10 bases between the two germline ends. This CDR3 is 15 amino acids long. Germline values: CDR1 SGHAT, CDR2 FQNNGV. The CDR3 region has the DNA TGTGCCAGCAGCTCTGGAGGGGGCTCCTACAATGAGCAGTTCTTC. Translation gives CASSSGGGSYNEQFF.

This clonotype has ten or more counts. The V gene is TRBV25-1, the J gene TRBJ2-1, with a tentative D call TRBD2 (5 bases). This CDR3 is 14 amino acids long. CDR1 and CDR2 from the germline V gene are MGHDK and SYGVNS. Trimming stripped 5 bases from V and 0 bases from J, with 8 bases between. The CDR3 nucleotides are TGTGCCAGCAGTAATCGGGGCTCCTACAATGAGCAGTTCTTC. Amino acid sequence: CASSNRGSYNEQFF. Full variable domain (outside the CDR3, taken from reference TRBV25-1 and TRBJ2-1): EADIYQTPRYLVIGTGKKITLECSQTMGHDKMYWYQQDPGMELHLIHYSYGVNSTEKGDLSSESTVSRIRTEHFPLTLESARPSHTSQYLCASSNRGSYNEQFFGPGTRLTVL.

This clonotype came up many times. This sequence joins TRBV12-3 or TRBV12-4 and TRBJ2-7, with 14 bases fitting TRBD2. V was pared by 5 bases and J by 7 bases, with 7 bases of the junction left unmatched. The CDR3 runs 15 residues. CDR3 protein: CASSGLAGGDGEQYF. The CDR3, as DNA: TGTGCCAGCAGTGGACTAGCGGGAGGCGACGGGGAGCAGTACTTC.

This clonotype was counted at least ten times. V gene TRBV28 combines with J gene TRBJ1-5; D gene ambiguous. The CDR3 has 15 residues. With 4 bases removed from V and 2 bases from J, the gap between germline ends came to 12 bases. Germline CDR1 reads MDHEN; CDR2 reads SYDVKM. As DNA, the CDR3 is TGTGCCAGCAGTTCCCGGACTATGGGCAATCAGCCCCAGCATTTT. Amino acids: CASSSRTMGNQPQHF.

This clonotype was seen repeatedly, ten times or more. V and J are TRBV12-3 or TRBV12-4 and TRBJ1-2; 11 bases fit TRBD1. The CDR3 totals 18 residues. V shed 0 bases, J shed 6 bases, and the junction held 12 bases outside the gene matches. CDR3 DNA: TGTGCCAGCAGTTTAGCCTCCTGGGCGGACAGGGGGCACGATGGCTACACCTTC. It is translated as CASSLASWADRGHDGYTF.

The chain employs TRBV15 and TRBJ2-1; 7 bases agree with TRBD2. V gave up 1 base and J gave up 3 bases; unmatched junction bases: 3. The CDR3 is 15 residues long. The germline gives CDR1 LNHNV, CDR2 YYDKDF (reference sequence). The CDR3 spells CATSRVREYYNEQFF. DNA of the CDR3: TGTGCCACCAGCAGAGTGCGGGAGTACTACAATGAGCAGTTCTTC.

This clonotype has ten or more counts. The gene calls are TRBV7-2 and TRBJ1-5; D is undetermined. Per the germline V gene, CDR1 is SGHTA and CDR2 is FQGNSA. The germline V and J ends were trimmed by 1 base and 4 bases, with 11 bases remaining between them. CDR3 size: 15 residues. The CDR3 protein is CASSLDVYANQPQHF. The CDR3 nucleotides read TGTGCCAGCAGCTTAGACGTATACGCAAATCAGCCCCAGCATTTT.

This clonotype was found once. The chain employs TRBV12-3 or TRBV12-4 and TRBJ2-1, with 8 bases that match TRBD2. The CDR3 loop spans 14 amino acids. The trim removed 5 bases at V and 9 bases at J, leaving 9 bases unmatched. In nucleotides, the CDR3 is TGTGCCAGCAGTGGGTCGGGAGGGTGGAGTGAGCAGTTCTTC. As protein: CASSGSGGWSEQFF.

This clonotype was detected ten times or more. This rearrangement joins TRBV14 to TRBJ1-5; no definite D call. The CDR3 consists of 13 residues. V was shortened by 2 bases and J by 6 bases, with 8 bases between the two germline ends. Germline V gene data show CDR1 as SGHDN and CDR2 as FVKESK. CDR3 coding DNA: TGTGCCAGCAGCCAATATTCGACTCAGCCCCAGCATTTT. It translates to CASSQYSTQPQHF.

This clonotype came up many times. The rearrangement links TRBV20-1 to TRBJ2-7; 7 nucleotides agree with TRBD1. The CDR3 has 15 amino acids. The germline gives CDR1 DFQATT, CDR2 SNEGSKA (reference sequence). Germline trimming cut 0 bases from V and 4 bases from J; bases unmatched to any gene: 9. The CDR3: CSARDEQGESYEQYF. In DNA form, the CDR3 reads TGCAGTGCTAGAGATGAGCAGGGGGAATCATACGAGCAGTACTTC.

This clonotype was counted many times. The chain links TRBV4-3 to TRBJ2-2, with 10 positions matching TRBD2. The germline V gene encodes CDR1 LGHNA and CDR2 YSLEER. CDR3 length equals 18 residues. Trimming removed 0 bases from V and 8 bases from J; junction bases left unmatched: 12. The CDR3 bases are TGCGCCAGCAGCCAAGAAGTCCTAGCGGGAGATTTGATGGGGGAGCTGTTTTTT. It is translated as CASSQEVLAGDLMGELFF.

This clonotype was counted many times. The rearrangement joins TRBV10-3 to TRBJ2-5; 8 nucleotides agree with TRBD1. V gave up 3 bases and J gave up 5 bases; unmatched junction bases: 5. The germline CDR1 and CDR2 sequences are ENHRY and SYGVKD. The CDR3 totals 14 residues. The CDR3 DNA is TGTGCCATCAGTGATCACAGGGGGTCTGAGACCCAGTACTTC. It codes for CAISDHRGSETQYF.

In this sample, this clonotype turned up many times. V usage is TRBV7-2 and J usage is TRBJ2-3; 11 nucleotides agree with TRBD1. Trimming cost V 2 bases and J 5 bases; bases outside gene matches: 6. Germline CDR1 and CDR2: SGHTA and FQGNSA. The CDR3 covers 16 residues. CDR3: CASSLTWTGGLDTQYF. CDR3 nucleotides: TGTGCCAGCAGCTTAACTTGGACAGGGGGCTTAGATACGCAGTATTTT. Using reference TRBV7-2 and TRBJ2-3 for the parts outside the CDR3, the full variable domain is GAGVSQSPSNKVTEKGKDVELRCDPISGHTALYWYRQSLGQGLEFLIYFQGNSAPDKSGLPSDRFSAERTGGSVSTLTIQRTQQEDSAVYLCASSLTWTGGLDTQYFGPGTRLTVL.

This clonotype has a count of ten or more. The rearrangement links TRBV6-1 to TRBJ2-3, with D possibly matching TRBD2 (6 bases). Trimming took off 1 base at V and 2 bases at J, with 16 bases between the two ends. Germline V gene lookup returns CDR1 MNHNS and CDR2 SASEGT. This CDR3 region has 17 residues. CDR3 sequence reads: CASSEDPGSPPTDTQYF. Here the CDR3 DNA reads TGTGCCAGCAGTGAAGACCCCGGGAGCCCCCCCACAGATACGCAGTATTTT.

The sample holds many counts of this clonotype. The chain links TRBV5-1 to TRBJ1-1, with D unresolved. Germline V gene sequence: CDR1 SGHRS, CDR2 YFSETQ. The germline V and J ends were trimmed by 3 bases and 6 bases, with 21 bases remaining between them. The CDR3 sequence is 16 residues long. The CDR3 loop reads CASSSVTPGWSPEAFF. CDR3 in DNA: TGCGCCAGCAGCTCGGTGACGCCCGGATGGAGCCCTGAAGCTTTCTTT.

This clonotype was counted at least ten times. A junction end diverges from the germline sequence, so it may reflect a read error. V gene TRBV12-3 or TRBV12-4 combines with J gene TRBJ2-2; 10 bases are a match to TRBD2. The CDR3 spans 13 residues. The chain's CDR3 is CASSLAGEGELFF. Written as DNA, the CDR3 is TGTGCCAGCAGTCTAGCGGGAGAAGGGGAGCTGTTTTTT.

The V gene is TRBV29-1, the J gene TRBJ2-1; D gene uncertain. V was cut by 7 bases and J by 7 bases, with 8 bases left in between. This CDR3 is 10 amino acids long. The germline V gene encodes CDR1 SQVTM and CDR2 ANQGSEA. The CDR3 region has the DNA TGCAGCGGGGTTGGGAATGAGCAGTTCTTC. This gives the protein CSGVGNEQFF.

This clonotype was counted many times. CDR3 coding DNA: TGTGCCAGCAGCCCACTAGGACAGGTCACTGAAGCTTTCTTT. This encodes CASSPLGQVTEAFF. The rearrangement uses TRBV7-6 and TRBJ1-1, with 7 bases identical to TRBD1. This CDR3 comprises 14 residues. Germline V gene data show CDR1 as SGHVS and CDR2 as FNYEAQ. V was pared by 5 bases and J by 4 bases, with 7 bases of the junction left unmatched.

This clonotype was seen repeatedly, ten times or more. The chain carries TRBV27 and TRBJ2-1; D is undetermined. Per the germline V gene, CDR1 is MNHEY and CDR2 is SMNVEV (reference sequence). Between the trimmed V and J ends, which lost 7 bases and 0 bases, there was a span of 7 bases. There are 13 residues in the CDR3. The CDR3 loop reads CASKPGSYNEQFF. The CDR3 DNA follows: TGTGCCAGCAAACCCGGCTCCTACAATGAGCAGTTCTTC.